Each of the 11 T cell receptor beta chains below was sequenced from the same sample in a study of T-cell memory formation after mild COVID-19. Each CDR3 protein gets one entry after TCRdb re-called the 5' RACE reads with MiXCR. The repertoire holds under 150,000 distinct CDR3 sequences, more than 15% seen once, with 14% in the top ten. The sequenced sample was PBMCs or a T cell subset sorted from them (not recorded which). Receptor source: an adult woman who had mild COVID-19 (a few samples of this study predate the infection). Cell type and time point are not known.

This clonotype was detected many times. The CDR3 sequence: CATSDAATSTDEQFF. DNA for the CDR3: TGTGCCACCAGTGACGCGGCAACTAGCACGGATGAGCAGTTCTTC. V usage is TRBV24-1 and J usage is TRBJ2-1; D is perhaps TRBD2 (6 bases). This CDR3 is built from 15 residues. V lost 4 bases, J lost 8 bases, and 17 bases lay in between. Germline CDR1 and CDR2: KGHDR and SFDVKD.

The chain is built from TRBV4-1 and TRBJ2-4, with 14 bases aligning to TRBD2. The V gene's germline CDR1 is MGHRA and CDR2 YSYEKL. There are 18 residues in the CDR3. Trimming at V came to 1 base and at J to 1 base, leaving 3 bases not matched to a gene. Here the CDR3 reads CASSQGLAGGVAKNIQYF. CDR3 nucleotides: TGCGCCAGCAGCCAAGGACTAGCGGGGGGGGTGGCCAAAAACATTCAGTACTTC.

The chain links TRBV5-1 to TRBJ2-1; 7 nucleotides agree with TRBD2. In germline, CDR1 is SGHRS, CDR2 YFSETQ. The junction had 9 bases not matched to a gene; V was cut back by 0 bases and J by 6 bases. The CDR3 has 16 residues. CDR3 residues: CASSLEGRGRGNEQFF. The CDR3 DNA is TGCGCCAGCAGCTTGGAAGGTCGCGGGAGAGGCAATGAGCAGTTCTTC.

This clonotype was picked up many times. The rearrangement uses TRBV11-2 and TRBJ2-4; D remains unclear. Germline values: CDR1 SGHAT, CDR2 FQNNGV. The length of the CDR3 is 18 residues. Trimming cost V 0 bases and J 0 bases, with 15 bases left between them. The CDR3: CASSLDGFGTLAKNIQYF. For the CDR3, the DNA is TGTGCCAGCAGCTTAGACGGTTTTGGTACATTAGCCAAAAACATTCAGTACTTC.

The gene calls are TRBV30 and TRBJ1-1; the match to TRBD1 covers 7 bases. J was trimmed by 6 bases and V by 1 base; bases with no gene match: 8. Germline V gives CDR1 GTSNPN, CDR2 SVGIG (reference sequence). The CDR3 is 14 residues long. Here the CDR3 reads CAWSGQGRGAEAFF. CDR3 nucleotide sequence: TGTGCCTGGAGTGGACAGGGACGGGGGGCTGAAGCTTTCTTT. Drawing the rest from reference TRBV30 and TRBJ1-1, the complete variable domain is SQTIHQWPATLVQPVGSPLSLECTVEGTSNPNLYWYRQAAGRGLQLLFYSVGIGQISSEVPQNLSASRPQDRQFILSSKKLLLSDSGFYLCAWSGQGRGAEAFFGQGTRLTVV.

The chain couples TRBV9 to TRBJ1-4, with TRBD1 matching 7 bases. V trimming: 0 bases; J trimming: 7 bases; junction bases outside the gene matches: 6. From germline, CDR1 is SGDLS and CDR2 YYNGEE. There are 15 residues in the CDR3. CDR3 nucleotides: TGTGCCAGCAGCGTAGCAGCAGGGGGGGCTGAAAAACTGTTTTTT. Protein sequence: CASSVAAGGAEKLFF.

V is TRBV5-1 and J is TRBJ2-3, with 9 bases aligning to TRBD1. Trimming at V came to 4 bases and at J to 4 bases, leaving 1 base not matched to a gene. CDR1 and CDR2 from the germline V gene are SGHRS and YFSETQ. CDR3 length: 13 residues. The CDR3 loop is CASSRDRADTQYF. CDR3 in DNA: TGCGCCAGCAGCCGGGACAGGGCAGATACGCAGTATTTT.

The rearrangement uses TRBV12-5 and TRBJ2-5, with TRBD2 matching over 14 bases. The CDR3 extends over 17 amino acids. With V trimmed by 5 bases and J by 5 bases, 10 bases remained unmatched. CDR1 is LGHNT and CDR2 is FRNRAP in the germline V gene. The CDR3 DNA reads TGTGCTAGTGGTCCTGGGACTAGCGGGAGTATTTTGGAGACCCAGTACTTC. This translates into CASGPGTSGSILETQYF.

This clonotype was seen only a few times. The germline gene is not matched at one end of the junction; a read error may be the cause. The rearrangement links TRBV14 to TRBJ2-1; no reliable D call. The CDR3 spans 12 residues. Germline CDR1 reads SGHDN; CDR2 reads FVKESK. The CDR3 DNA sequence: TGTGCCAGCAGCCAACTAGGTGCTGGAACCTACTTC. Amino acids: CASSQLGAGTYF.

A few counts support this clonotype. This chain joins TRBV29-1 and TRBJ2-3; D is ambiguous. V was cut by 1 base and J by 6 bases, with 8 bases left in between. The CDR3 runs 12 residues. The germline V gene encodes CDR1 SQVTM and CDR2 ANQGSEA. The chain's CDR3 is CSVEANGDTQYF. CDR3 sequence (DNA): TGCAGCGTTGAAGCGAACGGGGATACGCAGTATTTT.

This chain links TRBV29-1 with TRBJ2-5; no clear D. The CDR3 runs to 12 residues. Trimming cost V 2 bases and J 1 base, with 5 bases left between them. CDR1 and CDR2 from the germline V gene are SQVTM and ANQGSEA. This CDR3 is CSVEISQETQYF. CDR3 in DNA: TGCAGCGTTGAAATTTCCCAAGAGACCCAGTACTTC.